This T cell receptor beta chain was sequenced for a study of CD8+ T cells in alopecia areata. Study in general: Graft recipients were roughly 7-10-week-old female C3H/HeJ mice, and donor skin originated from roughly 6-12-month-old C3H/HeJ mice with spontaneous alopecia. Study-wide findings and caveats: The study found TCR sharing across patients less clear than in mice, possibly for HLA reasons. Alopecia totalis/universalis scalp especially showed more expanded CD8+ clones than normal scalp. Alphabeta T cells residing in normal skin are also sequenced in scalp samples.

Details on this clone: Antigen: not known. Gene names and germline refer to mouse. Read sequence stops 4 residues before the CDR3 end, and the germline J gene provides the missing end.

V was cut by 5 bases and J by 3 bases, with 10 bases left in between. The germline V gene encodes CDR1 NNHDY and CDR2 SYVADS. This CDR3 has 13 amino acids. Extracted from the samples, RNA was reverse transcribed into cDNA to serve as the sequencing template. Clones were sequenced by immunoSEQ multiplex PCR, and TCRdb holds only the in-frame ones, with some missing. This sample includes more than 250,000 clones with no singletons; its ten biggest clones take up 1.2%. CD4, CD8alpha, NKG2D, NKG2ACE and other markers guided sorting of pooled cutaneous lymph node cells. V gene TRBV13-3 combines with J gene TRBJ2-3; the D gene is possibly TRBD1 (7 bases). The sequence was collected from a C3H/HeJ mouse with alopecia areata. For this mouse line, the MHC haplotype is H2-k. The sample was CD4+ T cells sorted from a lymph node. Partial CDR3 DNA: TGTGCCAGCAGAGGGGGCGCGGCAGAA. The encoded protein is CASRGGAAE. The full-length CDR3 reads as CASRGGAAETLYF.